This is a list of T cell receptor beta chains from one sample in a study of T cell clones after liver transplantation. Clones were sequenced by immunoSEQ multiplex PCR, and TCRdb holds only the in-frame ones, with some missing. The sample contains about 75,000 clones, around 84% of which appear only once. The specimen comprised CD4+ T cells from blood, sampled less than 50 months after liver transplant. The origin of the receptors is a human patient who received a liver transplant. Among the T cells, some may be from the graft donor. The CDR3 runs from the conserved cysteine through the conserved F or W. A D gene is named only where the DNA matches it firmly.

v_call	d_call	j_call	cdr3_nt	cdr3_aa
TRBV7-2	TRBD1	TRBJ1-4	TGTGCCAGCAGCTGGACAGGGCGAAATGAAAAACTGTTTTTT	CASSWTGRNEKLFF
TRBV6-5	TRBD2	TRBJ2-7	TGTGCCAGCAGATCAGCGGGAGGGGCCTACGAGCAGTACTTC	CASRSAGGAYEQYF
TRBV2	NA	TRBJ2-3	TGTGCCAGCAATGTGGGGGGGCCTGGAGATACGCAGTATTTT	CASNVGGPGDTQYF
TRBV11-2	NA	TRBJ1-1	TGTGCCAGCACCCTTTCCCGGGGGTGGACTGAAGCTTTCTTT	CASTLSRGWTEAFF
TRBV10-3	TRBD1	TRBJ1-1	TGTGCCATCAGTGAGCTCCCGGGACAGAATATGAACACTGAAGCTTTCTTT	CAISELPGQNMNTEAFF
TRBV29-1	NA	TRBJ2-5	TGCAGCGTTGTCCGAGGGGAGACCCAGTACTTC	CSVVRGETQYF
TRBV6-6	TRBD2	TRBJ2-7	TGTGCCAGCAGCGCGACTAGCGGGGAGCAGTACTTC	CASSATSGEQYF
TRBV5-1	NA	TRBJ2-3	TGCGCCAGCAGCTCCGCTAGGCGGGACCACACAGATACGCAGTATTTT	CASSSARRDHTDTQYF
TRBV5-4	NA	TRBJ2-3	TGTGCCTCCTGGACGCAAATCCACACAGATACGCAGTATTTT	CASWTQIHTDTQYF
TRBV7-2	TRBD2	TRBJ2-1	TGTGCCAGCAGCGGGAGCGGGGGACACAATGAGCAGTTCTTC	CASSGSGGHNEQFF
TRBV19	NA	TRBJ1-4	TGTGCCAGTAGTTCCGAGACCGCAACTAATGAAAAACTGTTTTTT	CASSSETATNEKLFF
TRBV7-2	NA	TRBJ2-5	TGTGCCAGCAGCTCGGGACCGCTAGAGACCCAGTACTTC	CASSSGPLETQYF
TRBV18	NA	TRBJ1-5	TGTGCCAGCTCACCAATGGCAGGGAGCAATCAGCCCCAGCATTTT	CASSPMAGSNQPQHF
TRBV5-6	NA	TRBJ2-4	TGTGCCAGCAGCTTGTTAGGAATTCTAATAGAAGAAAACATTCAGTACTTC	CASSLLGILIEENIQYF
TRBV7-9	TRBD1	TRBJ2-1	TGTGCCAGCAGCTTGACAGGGGACGAGCAGTTCTTC	CASSLTGDEQFF